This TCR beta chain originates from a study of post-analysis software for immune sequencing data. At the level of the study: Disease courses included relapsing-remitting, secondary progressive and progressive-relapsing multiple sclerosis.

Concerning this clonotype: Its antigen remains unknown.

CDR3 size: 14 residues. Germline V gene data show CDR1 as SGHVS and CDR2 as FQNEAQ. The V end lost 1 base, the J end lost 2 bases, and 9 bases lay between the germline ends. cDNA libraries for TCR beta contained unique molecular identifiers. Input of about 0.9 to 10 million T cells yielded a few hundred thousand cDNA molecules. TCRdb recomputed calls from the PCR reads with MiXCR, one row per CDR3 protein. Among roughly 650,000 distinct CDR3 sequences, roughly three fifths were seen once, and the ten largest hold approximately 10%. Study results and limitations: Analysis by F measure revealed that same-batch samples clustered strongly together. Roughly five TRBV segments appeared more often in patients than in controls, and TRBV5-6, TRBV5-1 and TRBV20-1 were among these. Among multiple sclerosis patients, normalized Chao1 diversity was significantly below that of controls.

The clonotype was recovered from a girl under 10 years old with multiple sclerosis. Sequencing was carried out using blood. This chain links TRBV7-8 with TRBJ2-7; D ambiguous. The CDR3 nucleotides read TGTGCCAGCAGCTTAGAGTCCAGAGCCTACGAGCAGTACTTC. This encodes CASSLESRAYEQYF.